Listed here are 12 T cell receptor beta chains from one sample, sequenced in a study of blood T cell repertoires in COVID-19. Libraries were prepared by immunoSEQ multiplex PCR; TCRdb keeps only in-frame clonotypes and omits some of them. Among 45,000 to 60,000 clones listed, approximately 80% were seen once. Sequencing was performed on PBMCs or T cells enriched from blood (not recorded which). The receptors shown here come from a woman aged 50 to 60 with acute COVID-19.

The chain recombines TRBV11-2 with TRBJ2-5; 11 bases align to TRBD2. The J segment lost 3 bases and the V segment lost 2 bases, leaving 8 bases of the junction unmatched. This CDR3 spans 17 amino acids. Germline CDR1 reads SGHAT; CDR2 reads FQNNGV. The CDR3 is CASSLQRLAGLEETQYF. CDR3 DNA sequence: TGTGCCAGCAGCTTACAGAGACTAGCGGGGTTGGAAGAGACCCAGTACTTC.

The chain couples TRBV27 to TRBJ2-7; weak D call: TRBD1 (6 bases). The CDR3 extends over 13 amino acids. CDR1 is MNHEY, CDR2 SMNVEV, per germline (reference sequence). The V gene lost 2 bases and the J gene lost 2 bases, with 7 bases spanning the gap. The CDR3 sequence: CASSLQGTYEQYF. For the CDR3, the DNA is TGTGCCAGCAGTTTACAGGGGACCTACGAGCAGTACTTC.

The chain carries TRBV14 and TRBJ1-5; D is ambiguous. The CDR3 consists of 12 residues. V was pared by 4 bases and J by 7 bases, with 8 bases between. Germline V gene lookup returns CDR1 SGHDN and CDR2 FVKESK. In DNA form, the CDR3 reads TGTGCCAGCAGCCTCAGTGGCCAGCCCCAGCATTTT. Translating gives CASSLSGQPQHF.

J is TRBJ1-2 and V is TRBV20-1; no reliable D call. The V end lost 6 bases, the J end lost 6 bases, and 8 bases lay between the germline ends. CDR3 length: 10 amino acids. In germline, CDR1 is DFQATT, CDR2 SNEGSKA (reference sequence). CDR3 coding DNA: TGCAGTGCGTCGGGTAATGGCTACACCTTC. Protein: CSASGNGYTF.

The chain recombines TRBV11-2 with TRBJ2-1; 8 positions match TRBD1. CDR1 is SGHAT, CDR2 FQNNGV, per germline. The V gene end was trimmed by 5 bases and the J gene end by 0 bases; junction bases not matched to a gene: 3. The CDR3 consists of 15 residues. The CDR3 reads CASSPGQGSYNEQFF. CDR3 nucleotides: TGTGCCAGCAGCCCCGGACAGGGCTCCTACAATGAGCAGTTCTTC. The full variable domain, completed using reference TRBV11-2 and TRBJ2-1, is EAGVAQSPRYKIIEKRQSVAFWCNPISGHATLYWYQQILGQGPKLLIQFQNNGVVDDSQLPKDRFSAERLKGVDSTLKIQPAKLEDSAVYLCASSPGQGSYNEQFFGPGTRLTVL.

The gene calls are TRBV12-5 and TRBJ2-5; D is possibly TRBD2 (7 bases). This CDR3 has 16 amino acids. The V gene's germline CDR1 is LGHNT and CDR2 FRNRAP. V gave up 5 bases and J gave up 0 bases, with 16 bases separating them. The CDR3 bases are TGTGCTAGTGGTCGGGGGCGGGGGACCTACCAAGAGACCCAGTACTTC. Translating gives CASGRGRGTYQETQYF.

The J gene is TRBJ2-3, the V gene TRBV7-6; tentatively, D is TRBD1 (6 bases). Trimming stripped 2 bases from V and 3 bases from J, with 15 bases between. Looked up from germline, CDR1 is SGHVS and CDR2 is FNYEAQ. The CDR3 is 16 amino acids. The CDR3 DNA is TGTGCCAGCAGCTTACACACAGGGTACAGAACAGATACGCAGTATTTT. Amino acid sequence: CASSLHTGYRTDTQYF.

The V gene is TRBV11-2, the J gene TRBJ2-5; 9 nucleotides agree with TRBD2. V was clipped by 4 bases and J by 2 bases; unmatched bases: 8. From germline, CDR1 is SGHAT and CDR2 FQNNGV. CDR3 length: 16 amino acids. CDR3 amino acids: CASSSPPGLAQETQYF. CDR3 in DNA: TGTGCCAGCAGCTCCCCCCCTGGACTAGCGCAAGAGACCCAGTACTTC.

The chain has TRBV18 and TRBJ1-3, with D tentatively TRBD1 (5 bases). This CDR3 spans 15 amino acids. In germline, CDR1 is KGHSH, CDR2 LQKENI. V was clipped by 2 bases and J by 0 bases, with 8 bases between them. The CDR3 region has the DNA TGTGCCAGCTCACCAGCGGGGCTCTCTGGAAACACCATATATTTT. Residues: CASSPAGLSGNTIYF.

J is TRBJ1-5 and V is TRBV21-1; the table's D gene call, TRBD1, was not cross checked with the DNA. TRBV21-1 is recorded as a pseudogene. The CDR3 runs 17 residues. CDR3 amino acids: CASSNSSTGKHNQPQHF. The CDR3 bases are TGTGCCAGCAGCAACAGCTCGACAGGGAAGCACAATCAGCCCCAGCATTTT.

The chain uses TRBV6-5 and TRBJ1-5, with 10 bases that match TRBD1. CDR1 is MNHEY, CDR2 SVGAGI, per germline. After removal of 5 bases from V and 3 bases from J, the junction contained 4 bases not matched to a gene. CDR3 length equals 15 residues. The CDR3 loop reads CASSPGTGVNQPQHF. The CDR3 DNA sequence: TGTGCCAGCAGTCCCGGGACAGGGGTCAATCAGCCCCAGCATTTT.

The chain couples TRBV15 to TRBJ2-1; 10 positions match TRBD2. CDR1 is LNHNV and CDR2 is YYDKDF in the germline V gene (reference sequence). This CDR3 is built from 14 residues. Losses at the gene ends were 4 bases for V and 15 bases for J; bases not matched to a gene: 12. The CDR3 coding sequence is TGTGCCACCAGCATCATGGGTACTAGCGGGGTCACGTTCTTC. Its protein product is CATSIMGTSGVTFF. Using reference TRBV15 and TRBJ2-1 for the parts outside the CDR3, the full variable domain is DAMVIQNPRYQVTQFGKPVTLSCSQTLNHNVMYWYQQKSSQAPKLLFHYYDKDFNNEADTPDNFQSRRPNTSFCFLDIRSPGLGDTAMYLCATSIMGTSGVTFFGPGTRLTVL.